Shown below are 17 T cell receptor beta chains from a single sample sequenced in a study of synovial regulatory T cells in juvenile arthritis. Sequenced by immunoSEQ multiplex PCR; TCRdb stores in-frame clones only, minus some. The sample totals about 10,000 clones. Sequenced material: Treg cells from blood. Subset reported: remaining (HLA-DR-negative) circulating blood Treg cells. The receptor source for this set is a donor younger than 30 with juvenile idiopathic arthritis.

The chain employs TRBV18 and TRBJ2-1. The CDR3 extends over 14 amino acids. The DNA is not on file. Germline values: CDR1 KGHSH, CDR2 LQKENI. The CDR3 protein is CASSPWEENHEQFF.

The gene calls are TRBV19 and TRBJ2-1; TCRdb picks TRBD1, but there is no DNA to check that call. CDR3 length equals 12 residues. The coding DNA is unavailable. Germline CDR1 and CDR2: LNHDA and SQIVND (reference sequence). The CDR3 loop is CASSIQYNEQFF. Complete variable domain (other parts from reference TRBV19 and TRBJ2-1): DGGITQSPKYLFRKEGQNVTLSCEQNLNHDAMYWYRQDPGQGLRLIYYSQIVNDFQKGDIAEGYSVSREKKESFPLTVTSAQKNPTAFYLCASSIQYNEQFFGPGTRLTVL.

The chain recombines TRBV18 with TRBJ1-1; with no DNA, the TCRdb D assignment of TRBD1 cannot be verified. Germline CDR1 and CDR2: KGHSH and LQKENI. The CDR3 runs to 13 residues. The entry carries no DNA sequence. The CDR3 sequence: CASRWTQNTEAFF.

The V gene is TRBV11-3, the J gene TRBJ2-6. This CDR3 spans 14 amino acids. The record lacks a DNA sequence. The germline gives CDR1 SGHNT, CDR2 YENEEA. CDR3 in amino acids: CASRRPSGANVLTF.

The J gene is TRBJ1-5, the V gene TRBV6-1. This CDR3 spans 12 amino acids. Only the protein sequence is given. CDR1 is MNHNS and CDR2 is SASEGT in the germline V gene. The CDR3 sequence: CARGRPNQPQHF.

The rearrangement links TRBV5-6 to TRBJ2-7; as DNA is missing, the TRBD1 call by TCRdb cannot be tested. The CDR3 spans 15 residues. No nucleotide data were recorded. Per the germline V gene, CDR1 is SGHDT and CDR2 is YYEEEE. CDR3 in amino acids: CASSLKLTGFYEQYF.

The gene calls are TRBV5-6 and TRBJ1-1. This CDR3 comprises 12 residues. This entry has no DNA. Germline V gene lookup returns CDR1 SGHDT and CDR2 YYEEEE. CDR3 residues: CASSLPGTEAFF. Filled out from reference TRBV5-6 and TRBJ1-1, the complete variable domain reads DAGVTQSPTHLIKTRGQQVTLRCSPKSGHDTVSWYQQALGQGPQFIFQYYEEEERQRGNFPDRFSGHQFPNYSSELNVNALLLGDSALYLCASSLPGTEAFFGQGTRLTVV.

The V call is TRBV2, the J call TRBJ1-3. The V gene's germline CDR1 is SNHLY and CDR2 FYNNEI. The CDR3 has 11 residues. No DNA has been recorded. CDR3 protein: CASIGGYTIYF.

The V and J genes are TRBV4-1 and TRBJ2-3; TCRdb gives TRBD2 as the D gene, but with no DNA this cannot be confirmed. The CDR3 totals 17 residues. No nucleotide data were recorded. The V gene's germline CDR1 is MGHRA and CDR2 YSYEKL. CDR3 region: CASSQESSGSLTDTQYF.

This rearrangement joins TRBV19 to TRBJ2-3; TCRdb's D call of TRBD1 is untestable without DNA. Germline CDR1 is LNHDA and CDR2 is SQIVND (reference sequence). The CDR3 is 13 residues long. The coding DNA is unavailable. CDR3: CASSVRGLDTQYF.

The chain links TRBV19 to TRBJ1-1; TCRdb's assignment of TRBD1 cannot be checked, as there is no DNA. Germline V gene sequence: CDR1 LNHDA, CDR2 SQIVND (reference sequence). This CDR3 contains 14 residues. Nucleotide data are not available. The CDR3 reads CASSATGRNTEAFF.

The CDR3 here is CASSPGTSGSYEQYF. The chain uses TRBV4-1 and TRBJ2-7; TCRdb indicates TRBD2, and absent DNA this call remains unverified. Germline lookup yields CDR1 MGHRA and CDR2 YSYEKL. The CDR3 sequence is 15 residues long. This entry has no DNA.

The CDR3 sequence is CASSIWTYGYTF. The chain links TRBV7-8 to TRBJ1-2. Per the germline V gene, CDR1 is SGHVS and CDR2 is FQNEAQ. CDR3 length: 12 residues. No DNA sequence is on record.

CDR3 protein: CAIRRGGEEETQYF. The chain has TRBV10-3 and TRBJ2-5; lacking DNA, the TRBD2 call made by TCRdb goes unchecked. Looked up from germline, CDR1 is ENHRY and CDR2 is SYGVKD. The CDR3 spans 14 residues. A DNA sequence was not provided.

The chain is built from TRBV6-1 and TRBJ1-1. The CDR3 contains 14 residues. Only the protein is available. CDR1 and CDR2 from the germline V gene are MNHNS and SASEGT. This CDR3 reads CASSEAYTYAGAFF.

The rearrangement joins TRBV6-1 to TRBJ1-1; TCRdb's D gene call, TRBD1, goes unchecked for lack of DNA. CDR1 is MNHNS and CDR2 is SASEGT in the germline V gene. The CDR3 contains 15 residues. No DNA has been recorded. The CDR3 sequence: CASSERGRGIGRAFF.

V and J are TRBV2 and TRBJ1-2; TCRdb's assignment of TRBD1 cannot be checked, as there is no DNA. This CDR3 region has 12 residues. Only the protein sequence is given. Germline V gene lookup returns CDR1 SNHLY and CDR2 FYNNEI. The CDR3 here is CASSGTGYGYTF. The variable domain in full, with the rest retrieved from reference TRBV2 and TRBJ1-2, is EPEVTQTPSHQVTQMGQEVILRCVPISNHLYFYWYRQILGQKVEFLVSFYNNEISEKSEIFDDQFSVERPDGSNFTLKIRSTKLEDSAMYFCASSGTGYGYTFGSGTRLTVV.